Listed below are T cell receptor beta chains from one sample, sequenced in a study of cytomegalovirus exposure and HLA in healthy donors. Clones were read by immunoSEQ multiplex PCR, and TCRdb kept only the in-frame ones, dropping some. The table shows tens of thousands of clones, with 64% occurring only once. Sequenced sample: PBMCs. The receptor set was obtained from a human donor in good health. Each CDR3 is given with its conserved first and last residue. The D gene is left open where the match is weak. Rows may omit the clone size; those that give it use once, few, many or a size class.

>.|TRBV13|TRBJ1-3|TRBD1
TGTGCCAGCAGCTCGGGGACAGGGGTTGGAAACACCATATATTTT
CASSSGTGVGNTIYF
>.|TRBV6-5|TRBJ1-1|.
TGTGCCAGCAGTTCCACAGGGTACACTGAAGCTTTCTTT
CASSSTGYTEAFF
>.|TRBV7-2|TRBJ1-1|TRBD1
TGTGCCAGCAGCTTAAGAACAGGGGGGTACACTGAAGCTTTCTTT
CASSLRTGGYTEAFF
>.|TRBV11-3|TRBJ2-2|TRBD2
TGTGCCAGCAGCTCCGGGGGGGGTGCCGGGGAGCTGTTTTTT
CASSSGGGAGELFF
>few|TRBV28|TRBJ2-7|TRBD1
TGTGCCAGCAACCCGGGACAGTCCTACGAGCAGTACTTC
CASNPGQSYEQYF
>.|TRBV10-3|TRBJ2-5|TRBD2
TGTGCCATCAGTGAGCCTAGCGGGCAGGAGACCCAGTACTTC
CAISEPSGQETQYF
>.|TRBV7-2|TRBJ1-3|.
TGTGCCAGCAGCTCTCAGGGCTCTGGAAACACCATATATTTT
CASSSQGSGNTIYF
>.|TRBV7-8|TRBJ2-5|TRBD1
TGTGCCAGCAGCTTGGGGACGGGACAGGGGGCTGAGACCCAGTACTTC
CASSLGTGQGAETQYF
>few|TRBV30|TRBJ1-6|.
TGTGCCTGGAGCAGGGGAATCGTGGGGTCGAGCTCCTATAATTCACCCCTCCACTTT
CAWSRGIVGSSSYNSPLHF
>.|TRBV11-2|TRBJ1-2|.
TGTGCCAGCAGCTTTAATCTCCAGAACTATGGCTACACCTTC
CASSFNLQNYGYTF
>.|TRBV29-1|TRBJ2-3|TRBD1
TGCAGCGTTGTGGTGGGACAGGTCGGGTATACGCAGTATTTT
CSVVVGQVGYTQYF
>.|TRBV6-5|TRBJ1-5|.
TGTGCCAGCAGGGGCTCGGGACAGCCCCAGCATTTT
CASRGSGQPQHF
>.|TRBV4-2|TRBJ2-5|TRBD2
TGTGCCAGCAGCCAACTTCCTAGCGGGGGGGCCCCAGAGACCCAGTACTTC
CASSQLPSGGAPETQYF
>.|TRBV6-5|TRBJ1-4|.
TGTGCCAGCAAATACAGCTCTAATGAAAAACTGTTTTTT
CASKYSSNEKLFF
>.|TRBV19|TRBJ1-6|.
TGTGCCAGTAGTGCCGGGGACTATAATTCACCCCTCCACTTT
CASSAGDYNSPLHF
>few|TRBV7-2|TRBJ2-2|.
TGTGCCAGCAGGCCCCGAGAAGCGCGAAACACCGGGGAGCTGTTTTTT
CASRPREARNTGELFF
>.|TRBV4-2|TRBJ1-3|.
TGTGCCAGCAGCCAAGGGGAGAGGGCCGGAGGAAACACCATATATTTT
CASSQGERAGGNTIYF
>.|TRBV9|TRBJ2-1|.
TGTGCCAGCAGCGTAGGAGCTAGCTACAATGAGCAGTTCTTC
CASSVGASYNEQFF
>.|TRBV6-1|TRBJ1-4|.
TGTGCCAGCGGGAGGAAGCTCGGTAATGAAAAACTGTTTTTT
CASGRKLGNEKLFF
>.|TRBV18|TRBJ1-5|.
TGTGCCAGCTCAGAGTCAAAGGGGCTAGGTCAGCCCCAGCATTTT
CASSESKGLGQPQHF
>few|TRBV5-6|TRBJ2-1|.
TGTGCCAGCAGCCGGACATACAATGAGCAGTTCTTC
CASSRTYNEQFF
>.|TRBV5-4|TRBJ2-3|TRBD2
TGTGCCAGCAGCTTACTAGCGGGGGGGGCAGATACGCAGTATTTT
CASSLLAGGADTQYF
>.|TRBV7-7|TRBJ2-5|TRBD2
TGTGCCAGCAGCTTAGGGTCCGGGGGGGGCCTAGAGACCCAGTACTTC
CASSLGSGGGLETQYF
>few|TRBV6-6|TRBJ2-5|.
TGTGCCAGCAGTCAACCCGGGAAAGAGACCCAGTACTTC
CASSQPGKETQYF
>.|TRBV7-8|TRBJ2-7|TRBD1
TGTGCCAGCAGCTCCCAGTACACAGGGGTCGAGCAGTACTTC
CASSSQYTGVEQYF
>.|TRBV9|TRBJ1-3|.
TGTGCCAGCAGCGTAGAACCAGGGTACTCTGGAAACACCATATATTTT
CASSVEPGYSGNTIYF
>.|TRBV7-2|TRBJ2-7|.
TGTGCCAGCAGCTTAGCGCCGACTTACGAGCAGTACTTC
CASSLAPTYEQYF
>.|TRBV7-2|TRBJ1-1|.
TGTGCCAGCAGCTCCGACCAGGGCTTCGCGACTGAAGCTTTCTTT
CASSSDQGFATEAFF
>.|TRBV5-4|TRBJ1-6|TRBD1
TGTGCCAGCAGCGCATACGGGACAGCGAAGTATTCACCCCTCCACTTT
CASSAYGTAKYSPLHF
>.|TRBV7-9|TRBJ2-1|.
TGTGCCAGCAGCGAGTGGACAGCTTCCAATGAGCAGTTCTTC
CASSEWTASNEQFF
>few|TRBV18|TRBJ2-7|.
TGTGCCAGCTCACCAGGGGCAGACTACGAGCAGTACTTC
CASSPGADYEQYF
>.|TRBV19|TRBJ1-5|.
TGTGCCAGTAGCCCCGGGACGGGAGGGAGTAGCAATCAGCCCCAGCATTTT
CASSPGTGGSSNQPQHF
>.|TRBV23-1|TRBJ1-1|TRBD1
TGCGCCAGCAGTCAATGGGGGGACAGGGTCCGGGACACTGAAGCTTTCTTT
CASSQWGDRVRDTEAFF
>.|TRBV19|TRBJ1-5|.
TGTGCCAGTAGTATAGACCAGGGCGATCAGCCCCAGCATTTT
CASSIDQGDQPQHF
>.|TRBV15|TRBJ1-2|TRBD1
TGTGCCACCAGCAGAGAGGGCAGGGGGCGCGGTGGCTACACCTTC
CATSREGRGRGGYTF
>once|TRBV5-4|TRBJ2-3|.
TGTGCCAGCAGCTTACCGGGATCTAGCACAGATACGCAGTATTTT
CASSLPGSSTDTQYF
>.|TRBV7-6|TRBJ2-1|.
TGTGCCAGCAGCTCCGGACAGTACAATGAGCAGTTCTTC
CASSSGQYNEQFF
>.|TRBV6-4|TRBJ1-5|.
TGTGCCATCACAGACGGTAGCAATCAGCCCCAGCATTTT
CAITDGSNQPQHF
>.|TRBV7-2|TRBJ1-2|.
TGTGCCAGCAGCTTAGGGATGGGGGGAGGGTTGGGCGGCTACACCTTC
CASSLGMGGGLGGYTF
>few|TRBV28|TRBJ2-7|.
TGTGCCAGCAGTTTTTTTGGGCAAGGGGGTTTTGGTTACGAGCAGTACTTC
CASSFFGQGGFGYEQYF
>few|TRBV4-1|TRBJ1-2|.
TGCGCCAGCAGCCAAGGGCGGGGGGGGTACTATGGCTACACCTTC
CASSQGRGGYYGYTF
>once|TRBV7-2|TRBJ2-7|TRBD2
TGTGCCACCGCCGGAAGGACTAGCGGGGGGACCAGCTCCTACGAGCAGTACTTC
CATAGRTSGGTSSYEQYF
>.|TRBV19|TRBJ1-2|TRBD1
TGTGCCAGTAGTAAAGGGACAGGGGTTAACTATGGCTACACCTTC
CASSKGTGVNYGYTF
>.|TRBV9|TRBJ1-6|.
TGTGCCAGCAGTAGGGGCAGGCGAGGTTCACCCCTCCACTTT
CASSRGRRGSPLHF
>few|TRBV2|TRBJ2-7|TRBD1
TGTGCCACCATGCAACGCCGGGACAGGGGATCCTACGAGCAGTACTTC
CATMQRRDRGSYEQYF
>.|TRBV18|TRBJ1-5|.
TGTGCCAGCTCACAGACGACAGCCCAAGGGGGCAATCAGCCCCAGCATTTT
CASSQTTAQGGNQPQHF
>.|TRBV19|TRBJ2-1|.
TGTGCCAGTACCTCGTACAATGAGCAGTTCTTC
CASTSYNEQFF
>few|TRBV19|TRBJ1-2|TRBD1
TGTGCCAGTAGTATTCAGGGCAGGGGGCCTTCTGAGGGCTACACCTTC
CASSIQGRGPSEGYTF
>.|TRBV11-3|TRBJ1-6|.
TGTGCCAGCAGCTTAGAAGGGGCCCCGAATTCACCCCTCCACTTT
CASSLEGAPNSPLHF
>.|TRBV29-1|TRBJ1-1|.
TGCATCTCTCTAGACAGCTCCTACACTGAAGCTTTCTTT
CISLDSSYTEAFF
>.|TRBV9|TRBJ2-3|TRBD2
TGTGCCAGCAGCCATCTAGCGGGGGGGACCCCTAGCACAGATACGCAGTATTTT
CASSHLAGGTPSTDTQYF
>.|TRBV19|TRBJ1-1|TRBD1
TGTGCCAGTAGTAAGGCAGGGGGGATGAACACTGAAGCTTTCTTT
CASSKAGGMNTEAFF